The clone carrying this T cell receptor (beta chain) has just a few counts. Its antigen remains unidentified. The junction had 14 bases not matched to a gene; V was cut back by 5 bases and J by 5 bases. Germline loops: CDR1 SEHNR, CDR2 FQNEAQ (reference sequence). This CDR3 has 17 residues. The data belong to a study of T cell repertoires in cytomegalovirus infection. For the study at large: It can be stated that public TCR beta signatures indicated CMV infection as well as a matching HLA type.

Study-wide points: In two of eight donors, the top clonotype was HLA-C-restricted CMV-specific.

TCRdb re-called the reads with MiXCR, one entry per CDR3 protein. This sample yields roughly 600,000 distinct CDR3 sequences, of which 24% are seen a single time; less than 10% belongs to the top ten. This TCR derives from a human donor in good health (CMV status not recorded). Some clones in this sample may be carry-over from other donors' samples. V and J are TRBV7-9 and TRBJ1-5; TRBD1 matches 8 bases. Sequencing was performed on CD8+ T cells from PBMCs. CDR3 amino acids: CASSKPTGDEVYQPQHF. DNA for the CDR3: TGTGCCAGCAGCAAACCGACAGGGGATGAAGTTTATCAGCCCCAGCATTTT.